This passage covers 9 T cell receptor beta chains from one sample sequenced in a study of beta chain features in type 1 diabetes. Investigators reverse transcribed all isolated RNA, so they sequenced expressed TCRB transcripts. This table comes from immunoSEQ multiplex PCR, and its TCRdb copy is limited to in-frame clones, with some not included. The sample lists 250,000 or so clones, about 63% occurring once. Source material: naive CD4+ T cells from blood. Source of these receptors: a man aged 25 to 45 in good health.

The CDR3 DNA follows: TGTGCCAGCAGTGAGTCGGGGGGTCGGGAGACCCAGTACTTC. Protein product: CASSESGGRETQYF. V usage is TRBV6-1 and J usage is TRBJ2-5; TRBD2 matches at 7 bases. The J segment lost 5 bases and the V segment lost 3 bases, leaving 6 bases of the junction unmatched. The CDR3 runs 14 residues. Germline-derived CDR1 and CDR2 are MNHNS and SASEGT.

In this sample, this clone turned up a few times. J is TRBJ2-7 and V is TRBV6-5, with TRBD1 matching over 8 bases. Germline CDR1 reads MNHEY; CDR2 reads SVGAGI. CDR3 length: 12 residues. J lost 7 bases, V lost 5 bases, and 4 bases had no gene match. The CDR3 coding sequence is TGTGCCAGCAGTCAGGGGGCTGGGGAGCAGTACTTC. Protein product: CASSQGAGEQYF.

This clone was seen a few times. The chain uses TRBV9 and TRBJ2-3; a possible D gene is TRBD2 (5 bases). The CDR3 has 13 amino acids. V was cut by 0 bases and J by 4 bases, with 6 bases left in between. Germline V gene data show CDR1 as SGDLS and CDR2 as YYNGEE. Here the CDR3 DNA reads TGTGCCAGCAGCGTAGGAGGGTCAGATACGCAGTATTTT. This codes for CASSVGGSDTQYF.

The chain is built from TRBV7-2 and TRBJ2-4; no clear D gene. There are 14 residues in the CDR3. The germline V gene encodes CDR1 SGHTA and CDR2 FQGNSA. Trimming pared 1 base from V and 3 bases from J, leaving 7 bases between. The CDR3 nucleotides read TGTGCCAGCAGCTTAGGCCTAGTCAAAAACATTCAGTACTTC. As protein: CASSLGLVKNIQYF. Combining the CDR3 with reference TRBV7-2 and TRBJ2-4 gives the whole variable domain GAGVSQSPSNKVTEKGKDVELRCDPISGHTALYWYRQSLGQGLEFLIYFQGNSAPDKSGLPSDRFSAERTGGSVSTLTIQRTQQEDSAVYLCASSLGLVKNIQYFGAGTRLSVL.

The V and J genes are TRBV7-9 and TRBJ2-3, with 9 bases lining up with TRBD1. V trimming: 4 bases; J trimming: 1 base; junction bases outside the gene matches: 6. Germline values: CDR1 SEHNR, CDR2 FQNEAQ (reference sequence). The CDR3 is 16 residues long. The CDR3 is CASSSDRGKGTDTQYF. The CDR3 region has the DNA TGTGCCAGCAGCTCTGACAGGGGGAAGGGCACAGATACGCAGTATTTT.

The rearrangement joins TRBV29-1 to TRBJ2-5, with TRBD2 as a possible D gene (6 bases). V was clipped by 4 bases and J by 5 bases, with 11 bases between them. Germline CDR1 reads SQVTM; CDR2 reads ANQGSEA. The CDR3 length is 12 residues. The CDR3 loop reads CSVGRARETQYF. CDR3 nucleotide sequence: TGCAGCGTTGGGAGGGCCCGGGAGACCCAGTACTTC.

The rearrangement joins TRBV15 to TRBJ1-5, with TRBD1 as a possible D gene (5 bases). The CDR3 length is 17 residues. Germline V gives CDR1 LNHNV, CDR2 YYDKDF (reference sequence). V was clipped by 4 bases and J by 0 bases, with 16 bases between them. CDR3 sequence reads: CATSTARAGLSNQPQHF. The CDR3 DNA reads TGTGCCACCAGCACTGCTAGGGCAGGGCTTAGCAATCAGCCCCAGCATTTT.

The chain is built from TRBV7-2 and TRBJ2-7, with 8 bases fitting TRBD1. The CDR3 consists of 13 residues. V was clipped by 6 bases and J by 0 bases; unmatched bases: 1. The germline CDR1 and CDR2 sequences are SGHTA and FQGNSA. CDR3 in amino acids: CASRQGVSYEQYF. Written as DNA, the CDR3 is TGTGCCAGCAGACAGGGGGTCTCCTACGAGCAGTACTTC.

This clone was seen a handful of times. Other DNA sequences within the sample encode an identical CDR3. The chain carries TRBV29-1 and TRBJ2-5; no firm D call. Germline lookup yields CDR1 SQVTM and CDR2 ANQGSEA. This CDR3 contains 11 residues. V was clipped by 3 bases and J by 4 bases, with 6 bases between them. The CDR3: CSVELGETQYF. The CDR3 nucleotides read TGCAGCGTTGAGCTGGGAGAGACCCAGTACTTC.